Reported below is one T cell receptor beta chain. This sample was included in a study of blood T cell repertoires in COVID-19. Study overall: PBMCs, B-cell-depleted T cells, or T cells were the source of the cDNA or gDNA that made up the material.

The V gene's germline CDR1 is MDHEN and CDR2 SYDVKM. The CDR3 covers 15 residues. The junction had 4 bases not matched to a gene; V was cut back by 4 bases and J by 4 bases. Per the study methods: Reference gene primer amplification gave nucleated cell count estimates. The data were produced by immunoSEQ multiplex PCR, yet TCRdb's version contains in-frame clones alone and is incomplete. V and J calls and clone size are given by that table; D and trimming were obtained from the DNA. The table shows roughly 300,000 clones, with under 90% occurring only once. The sequence came from a woman aged 50 to 60 who had recovered from COVID-19. Sequenced sample: peripheral blood. The V gene is TRBV28, the J gene TRBJ2-6; TRBD1 aligns across 7 bases. Here the CDR3 DNA reads TGTGCCAGCAGTTCTACAGGGGCCGGGGCCAACGTCCTGACTTTC. This codes for CASSSTGAGANVLTF.